This T cell receptor beta chain was identified during a study of PD-1 blockade in mismatch repair-deficient tumors (dated by TCRdb to 2017 to 2019). In terms of the full investigation: The trial enrolled fewer than 90 consecutive patients with 12 mismatch repair-deficient cancer types between September 2013 and 2016, all previously treated and progressing. Tumor-associated T cell clones were tracked in the peripheral blood of patients responding to PD-1 blockade by deep sequencing of TCR CDR3 regions.

Taken with the paper, the label for time point translates to: peripheral blood 12 weeks after first pembrolizumab dose. Mismatch repair deficiency in every enrolled patient was established by polymerase chain reaction or immunohistochemistry. TCR sequencing was carried out for three patients who responded to pembrolizumab therapy. Pembrolizumab PD-1 blockade was prospectively tested in advanced mismatch repair-deficient cancers, regardless of tissue of origin, in the phase II trial. Peripheral blood T cell samples were gathered serially, both before PD-1 blockade started and at multiple time points afterward. Blood sampling times were reported as weeks after the first pembrolizumab dose. CDR3 length: 13 amino acids, cysteine to phenylalanine. Just CDR3 DNA is preserved here, 39 bases in frame from base 1. CDR1 and CDR2 were assigned from the germline V gene as SNHLY and FYNNEI. V and J lose 5 bases and 4 bases, and a span of 11 bases separates them.

Overall results and qualifications from the work: Clones residing in the tumor, which were often undetectable in blood before treatment, expanded quickly after pembrolizumab and then contracted, generally before radiologic responses.

With regard to this clone: It lacks a known antigen. No much larger clonotype is one base removed from it; base qualities were not supplied.

Receptor libraries were prepared by the immunoSEQ multiplex PCR assay. TCRdb retrieved this table from immuneACCESS and kept in-frame rearrangements only. Not all clones are present; in checked studies, unresolved V genes account for under half, and no reason is known for the remainder. Across this sample there are about 84,000 clones, with over 70% seen only once. Together, the top ten hold roughly 2.5% of the sample. This TCR was sampled from an adult with mismatch repair-deficient cancer. This chain is built from TRBV2 and TRBJ1-2; the D gene identity is not certain. The sequencing here drew on peripheral blood, taken 12 weeks after starting pembrolizumab. The CDR3 region: CASSIQGSYGYTF. The nucleotide sequence is TGTGCCAGCAGTATACAAGGGAGCTATGGCTACACCTTC.